Each of the 13 T cell receptor beta chains below was sequenced from the same sample in a study of cytomegalovirus exposure and HLA in healthy donors. The PCR had 60 Vbeta and 13 Jbeta primers. Measured with immunoSEQ multiplex PCR; TCRdb has only the in-frame clones, and not every one. The table lists about 180,000 clones, over 80% of them singletons. The sample comprised PBMCs. Source of these receptors: a girl between 10 and 17 years old in good health and CMV-seropositive.

The chain combines TRBV7-9 with TRBJ2-3, with D possibly matching TRBD1 (6 bases). The germline V gene has CDR1 SEHNR and CDR2 FQNEAQ (reference sequence). This CDR3 is 17 amino acids long. The V end was cut by 3 bases, the J end by 1 base, with 17 bases between. CDR3 sequence (DNA): TGTGCCAGCAGCTTCTTCCATCTGGGGGCCCGCACAGATACGCAGTATTTT. It translates to CASSFFHLGARTDTQYF.

The rearrangement links TRBV5-4 to TRBJ2-4, with D perhaps TRBD2 (6 bases). CDR1 and CDR2 (germline): SGHNT, YYREEE (reference sequence). The CDR3 has 14 residues. V gave up 4 bases and J gave up 3 bases, with 11 bases separating them. The CDR3 region is CASSTSGDKNIQYF. For the CDR3, the DNA is TGTGCCAGCAGCACCTCGGGGGACAAAAACATTCAGTACTTC.

The J gene is TRBJ1-4, the V gene TRBV5-6; 7 bases align to TRBD1. V was clipped by 1 base and J by 7 bases; unmatched bases: 1. The CDR3 consists of 13 residues. Germline CDR1 and CDR2: SGHDT and YYEEEE. As DNA, the CDR3 is TGTGCCAGCAGCTTGTACAGGGGTGAAAAACTGTTTTTT. Encoded protein: CASSLYRGEKLFF.

The chain uses TRBV18 and TRBJ1-2; no reliable D call. The CDR3 is 15 residues long. V was pared by 2 bases and J by 0 bases, with 10 bases between. CDR1 is KGHSH and CDR2 is LQKENI in the germline V gene. The CDR3 DNA follows: TGTGCCAGCTCACCATTGAGGGTAGCTAACTATGGCTACACCTTC. This codes for CASSPLRVANYGYTF.

The V and J genes are TRBV9 and TRBJ2-3; a weak D match, TRBD2 (5 bases). V dropped 0 bases and J dropped 4 bases, with 12 bases sitting between them. In germline, CDR1 is SGDLS, CDR2 YYNGEE. The length of the CDR3 is 15 residues. CDR3 sequence: CASSVAMVRADTQYF. The CDR3 region has the DNA TGTGCCAGCAGCGTAGCTATGGTGCGGGCAGATACGCAGTATTTT. Looking up the rest from reference TRBV9 and TRBJ2-3 gives the full variable domain: DSGVTQTPKHLITATGQRVTLRCSPRSGDLSVYWYQQSLDQGLQFLIQYYNGEERAKGNILERFSAQQFPDLHSELNLSSLELGDSALYFCASSVAMVRADTQYFGPGTRLTVL.

A single count supports this clone. The chain combines TRBV27 with TRBJ1-5, with TRBD1 matching 7 bases. Germline CDR1 and CDR2: MNHEY and SMNVEV (reference sequence). The CDR3 has 18 residues. The junction had 11 bases not matched to a gene; V was cut back by 1 base and J by 2 bases. CDR3 protein: CASSLYPSRGGGNQPQHF. CDR3 bases: TGTGCCAGCAGTTTATATCCCTCTAGAGGGGGCGGCAATCAGCCCCAGCATTTT.

This clone was found a few times. V gene TRBV29-1 combines with J gene TRBJ1-1, with 7 bases fitting TRBD1. CDR3 length equals 13 residues. From germline, CDR1 is SQVTM and CDR2 ANQGSEA. J lost 0 bases, V lost 7 bases, and 5 bases had no gene match. For the CDR3, the DNA is TGCAGCGCCCGACAGGGAATGAACACTGAAGCTTTCTTT. Translation gives CSARQGMNTEAFF. Full variable domain (missing parts from reference TRBV29-1 and TRBJ1-1): SAVISQKPSRDICQRGTSLTIQCQVDSQVTMMFWYRQQPGQSLTLIATANQGSEATYESGFVIDKFPISRPNLTFSTLTVSNMSPEDSSIYLCSARQGMNTEAFFGQGTRLTVV.

The rearrangement links TRBV5-1 to TRBJ2-3, with 11 bases aligning to TRBD1. Germline CDR1 reads SGHRS; CDR2 reads YFSETQ. The CDR3 sequence is 15 residues long. Losses at the gene ends were 3 bases for V and 4 bases for J; bases not matched to a gene: 4. The CDR3: CASSWRDRGADTQYF. The DNA of the CDR3 is TGCGCCAGCAGCTGGAGGGACAGGGGGGCAGATACGCAGTATTTT.

The rearrangement joins TRBV12-2 to TRBJ2-3; no DNA check was done on the table's D call, TRBD2. TRBV12-2 is shown as a pseudogene. The CDR3 extends over 17 amino acids. CDR3 in amino acids: CASRLPGPSGCTDTQYF. The DNA for the CDR3 is TGTGCAAGTCGCTTACCCGGCCCTAGCGGGTGCACAGATACGCAGTATTTT.

This clone showed up just a few times. The chain employs TRBV6-6 and TRBJ1-4; possibly TRBD1 for D (6 bases). V gave up 7 bases and J gave up 0 bases, with 15 bases separating them. CDR1 is MNHNY and CDR2 is SVGAGI in the germline V gene (reference sequence). The CDR3 contains 16 residues. The CDR3 bases are TGTGCCAGCAACCCAGGACAGTTTGCAACTAATGAAAAACTGTTTTTT. Residues: CASNPGQFATNEKLFF.

V is TRBV30 and J is TRBJ2-2; D gene unclear. This CDR3 spans 12 amino acids. Trimming removed 2 bases at V and 2 bases at J, with 3 bases between. The germline CDR1 and CDR2 sequences are GTSNPN and SVGIG (reference sequence). In DNA form, the CDR3 reads TGTGCCTGGAGTCTTAACACCGGGGAGCTGTTTTTT. It translates to CAWSLNTGELFF.

The sample holds a few counts of this clone. V usage is TRBV10-3 and J usage is TRBJ2-2, with D tentatively TRBD2 (6 bases). The CDR3 runs 14 residues. Germline values: CDR1 ENHRY, CDR2 SYGVKD. Trimming cost V 0 bases and J 4 bases, with 6 bases left between them. CDR3 sequence: CAISESGGTGELFF. The CDR3 DNA reads as TGTGCCATCAGTGAGTCCGGGGGCACCGGGGAGCTGTTTTTT.

V usage is TRBV7-3 and J usage is TRBJ1-2, with 8 nucleotides matching TRBD1. The CDR3 is made up of 15 amino acids. V trimming: 5 bases; J trimming: 0 bases; junction bases outside the gene matches: 5. The germline gives CDR1 SGHTA, CDR2 FQGTGA. The CDR3 nucleotides read TGTGCCAGCAGCCCAGGGACAGGAGCTAACTATGGCTACACCTTC. Protein: CASSPGTGANYGYTF.